The present entry profiles one T cell receptor (beta chain) with its context. What it recognizes is unknown. The data originate from a study of vaccination and CD4 T cells after COVID-19. Across the study: Two-dose vaccination with either BNT162b2 or mRNA-1273 was given to participants. Cultures acting as controls obtained a CEFX pool, an HIV-1 Nef pool, or no peptide.

The treatment: roughly 11-day PBMC culture with coronavirus spike peptide pools or control peptides (ViraFEST assay). ViraFEST used peptide pools to expand antigen-specific T cells and subsequently sequenced their TCRs. V dropped 6 bases and J dropped 2; count of bases not matched to a gene: 6. The germline CDR1 and CDR2 sequences are SGHTA and FQGTGA. The CDR3 length is 15 residues. The Oncomine TCR Beta short-read assay was applied to DNA of cultured CD4+ T cells. TCRdb re-called the PCR reads with MiXCR, one entry per CDR3 protein. The profile covers about 17,000 distinct CDR3 sequences, with approximately 55% appearing a single time and about 9.8% taken by the ten largest.

The sample comprised CD4+ T cells from blood, cultured in vitro. The chain has TRBV7-3 and TRBJ2-1; TRBD2 matches at 8 bases. This clonotype was sampled from a human donor who had recovered from COVID-19. The CDR3 spells CASRSSGSPYNEQFF. Written as DNA, the CDR3 is TGTGCCAGCAGGTCAAGCGGGAGCCCCTACAATGAGCAGTTCTTC.